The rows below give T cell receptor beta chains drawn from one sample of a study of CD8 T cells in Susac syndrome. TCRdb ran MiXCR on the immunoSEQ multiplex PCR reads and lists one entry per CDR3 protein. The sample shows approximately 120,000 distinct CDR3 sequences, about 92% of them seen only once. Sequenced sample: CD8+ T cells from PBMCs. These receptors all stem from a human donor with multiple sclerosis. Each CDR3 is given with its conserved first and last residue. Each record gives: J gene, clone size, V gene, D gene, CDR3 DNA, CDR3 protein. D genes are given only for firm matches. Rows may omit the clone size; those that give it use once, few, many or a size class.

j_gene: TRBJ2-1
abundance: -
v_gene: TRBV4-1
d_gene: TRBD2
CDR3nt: TGCGCCAGCAGCCGGAAACTAGCGGCAAACTCCTACAATGAGCAGTTCTTC
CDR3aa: CASSRKLAANSYNEQFF

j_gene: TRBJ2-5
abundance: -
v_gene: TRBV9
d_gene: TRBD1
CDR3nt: TGTGCCAGCGGACAGGACCAAGAGACCCAGTACTTC
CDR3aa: CASGQDQETQYF

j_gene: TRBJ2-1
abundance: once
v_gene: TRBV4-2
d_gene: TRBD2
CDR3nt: TGTGCCAGCAGCCAAGCCACGGGGGGGGCCTACAATGAGCAGTTCTTC
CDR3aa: CASSQATGGAYNEQFF

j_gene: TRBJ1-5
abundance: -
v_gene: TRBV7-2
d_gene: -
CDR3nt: TGTGCCAGCAGCTTAGGGGGCGGGGGGTACAGCAATCAGCCCCAGCATTTT
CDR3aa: CASSLGGGGYSNQPQHF

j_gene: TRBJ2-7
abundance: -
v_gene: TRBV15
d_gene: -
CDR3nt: TGTGCCACCAGCAGAGAGGCGGTGACCTCCTACGAGCAGTACTTC
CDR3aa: CATSREAVTSYEQYF

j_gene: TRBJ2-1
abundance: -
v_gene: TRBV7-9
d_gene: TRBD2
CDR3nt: TGTGCCAGCAGCTTAGTGACTAGCGGGGTCGGGGAGCAGTTCTTC
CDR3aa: CASSLVTSGVGEQFF

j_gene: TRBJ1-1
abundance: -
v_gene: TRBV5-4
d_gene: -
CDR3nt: TGTGCCAGCAGCTACGTCACCAACACTGAAGCTTTCTTT
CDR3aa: CASSYVTNTEAFF

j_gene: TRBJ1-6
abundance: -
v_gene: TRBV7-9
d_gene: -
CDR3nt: TGTGCCAGCAGCTTAGCGTCGGTTTATAATTCACCCCTCCACTTT
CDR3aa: CASSLASVYNSPLHF

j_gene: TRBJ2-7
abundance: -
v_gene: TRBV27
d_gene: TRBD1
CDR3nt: TGTGCCAGCAGTCCCGGGACAGGGGGATCCGAGCAGTACTTC
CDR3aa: CASSPGTGGSEQYF

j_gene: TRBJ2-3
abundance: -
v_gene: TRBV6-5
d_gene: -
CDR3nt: TGTGCCAGCAGTTTCAGAGCAGGAGATACGCAGTATTTT
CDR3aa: CASSFRAGDTQYF

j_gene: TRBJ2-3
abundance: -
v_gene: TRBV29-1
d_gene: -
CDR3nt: TGCAGCGTTGAAGATCTGTCCGGGGGCACAGATACGCAGTATTTT
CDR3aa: CSVEDLSGGTDTQYF

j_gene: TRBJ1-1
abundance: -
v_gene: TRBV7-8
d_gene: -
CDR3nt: TGTGCCAGCAGCTTAGGAGAAGGGAGAGGAGTCGGAGCTTTCTTT
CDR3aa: CASSLGEGRGVGAFF

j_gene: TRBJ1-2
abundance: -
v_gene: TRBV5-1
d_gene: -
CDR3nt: TGCGCCAGCAGCCCACAGGGCACGAAATGGGGCTATGGCTACACCTTC
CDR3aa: CASSPQGTKWGYGYTF

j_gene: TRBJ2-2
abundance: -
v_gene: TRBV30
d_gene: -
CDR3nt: TGTGCCTGGAGTAAGGGCACCGGGGAGCTGTTTTTT
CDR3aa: CAWSKGTGELFF

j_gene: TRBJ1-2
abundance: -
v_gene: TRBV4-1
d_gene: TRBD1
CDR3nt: TGCGCCAGCAGCCATTTTTCCAGGGGGATGAACTATGGCTACACCTTC
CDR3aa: CASSHFSRGMNYGYTF

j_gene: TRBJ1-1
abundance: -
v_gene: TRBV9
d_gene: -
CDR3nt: TGTGCCAGCAACTCTCCAGGGCACACTGAAGCTTTCTTT
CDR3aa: CASNSPGHTEAFF

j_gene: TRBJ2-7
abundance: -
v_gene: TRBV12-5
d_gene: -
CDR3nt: TGTGCTAGTGGTTTGGACCGTAACAAGCAGTACTTC
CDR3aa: CASGLDRNKQYF

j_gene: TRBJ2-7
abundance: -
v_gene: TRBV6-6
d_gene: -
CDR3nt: TGTGCCAGCAGTTTGGGTCAGGGTAACAACGAGCAGTACTTC
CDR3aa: CASSLGQGNNEQYF

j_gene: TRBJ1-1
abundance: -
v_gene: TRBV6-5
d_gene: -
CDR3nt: TGTGCCAGCAGCGCGGGGACTGAAGCTTTCTTT
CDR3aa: CASSAGTEAFF

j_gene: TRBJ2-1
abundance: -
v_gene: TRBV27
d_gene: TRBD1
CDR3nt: TGTGCCAGCAGTTTAAGACGGACAGGGGAAGTTGGTATGGCCTACAATGAGCAGTTCTTC
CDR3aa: CASSLRRTGEVGMAYNEQFF

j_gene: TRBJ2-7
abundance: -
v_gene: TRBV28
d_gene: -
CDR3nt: TGTGCCAGCAGTTTACAGGGCCGCGCCTACGAGCAGTACTTC
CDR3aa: CASSLQGRAYEQYF

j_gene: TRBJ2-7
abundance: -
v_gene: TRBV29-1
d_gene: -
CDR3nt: TGCAGCGTTGCCCAGGGAGACTACGAGCAGTACTTC
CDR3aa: CSVAQGDYEQYF

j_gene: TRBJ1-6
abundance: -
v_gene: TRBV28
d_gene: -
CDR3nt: TGTGCCAGCAGTCCTGAGGTCAGAGTTAGGTCTTCACCCCTCCACTTT
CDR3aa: CASSPEVRVRSSPLHF

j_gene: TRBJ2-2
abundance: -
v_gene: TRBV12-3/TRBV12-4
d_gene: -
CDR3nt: TGTGCCAGCAGTTTACTAGGAGGGACCGGGGAGCTGTTTTTT
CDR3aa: CASSLLGGTGELFF

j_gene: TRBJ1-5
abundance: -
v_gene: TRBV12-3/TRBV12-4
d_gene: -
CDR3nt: TGTGCCAGTAACACCGCGCGGACTCTAGGGAATCAGCCCCAGCATTTT
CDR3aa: CASNTARTLGNQPQHF

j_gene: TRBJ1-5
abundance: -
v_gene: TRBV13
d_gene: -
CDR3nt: TGTGCCAGCAGTTTGTCCAGGGGCAATCAGCCCCAGCATTTT
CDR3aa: CASSLSRGNQPQHF

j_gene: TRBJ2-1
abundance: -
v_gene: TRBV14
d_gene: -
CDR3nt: TGTGCCAGCAGCCAGACCTACAATGAGCAGTTCTTC
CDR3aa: CASSQTYNEQFF

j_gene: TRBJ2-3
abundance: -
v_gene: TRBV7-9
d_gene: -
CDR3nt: TGTGCCAGCAGCTTTCCCGTTAGCACAGATACGCAGTATTTT
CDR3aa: CASSFPVSTDTQYF

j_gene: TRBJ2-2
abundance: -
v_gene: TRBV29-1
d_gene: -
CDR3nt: TGCAGCTGCCAGGACGTTAACACCGGGGAGCTGTTTTTT
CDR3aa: CSCQDVNTGELFF

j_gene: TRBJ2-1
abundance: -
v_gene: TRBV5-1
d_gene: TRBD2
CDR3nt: TGCGCCAGCAGCAACCAGCTAGCGGGAAATCATAATGAGCAGTTCTTC
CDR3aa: CASSNQLAGNHNEQFF

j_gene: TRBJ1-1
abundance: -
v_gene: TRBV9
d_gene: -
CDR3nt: TGTGCCAGCAGCGGGGGCACTGAAGCTTTCTTT
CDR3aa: CASSGGTEAFF

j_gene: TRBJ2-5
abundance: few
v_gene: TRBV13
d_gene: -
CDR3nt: TGTGCCAGCAGCTTAGGCGTAGGGTTGGAGACCCAGTACTTC
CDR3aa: CASSLGVGLETQYF

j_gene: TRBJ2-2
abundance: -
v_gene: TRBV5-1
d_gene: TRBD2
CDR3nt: TGCGCCAGCAGCTCCAAGCGGGGGGGACCGAACACCGGGGAGCTGTTTTTT
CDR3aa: CASSSKRGGPNTGELFF

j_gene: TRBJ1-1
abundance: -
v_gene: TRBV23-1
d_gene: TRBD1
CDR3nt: TGCGCCAGTCACCCGGTCGGAGGGGGCGCGAGGACTGAAGCTTTCTTT
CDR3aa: CASHPVGGGARTEAFF

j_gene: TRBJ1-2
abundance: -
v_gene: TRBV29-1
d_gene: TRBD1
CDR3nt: TGCAGCGTTCCCCTTGGACAGGGGTATGGCTACACCTTC
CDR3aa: CSVPLGQGYGYTF

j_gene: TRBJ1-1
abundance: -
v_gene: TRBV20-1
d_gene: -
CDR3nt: TGCAGTGCTAGTGAAAAAAACGAGTACACTGAAGCTTTCTTT
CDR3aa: CSASEKNEYTEAFF

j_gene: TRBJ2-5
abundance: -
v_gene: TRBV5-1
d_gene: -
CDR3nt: TGCGCCAGCAGCTTGGGTGGAGCTGACAACGAGTACTTC
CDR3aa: CASSLGGADNEYF

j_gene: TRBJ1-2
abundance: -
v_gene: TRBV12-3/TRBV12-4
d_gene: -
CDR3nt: TGTGCCAGCAGTTCCAGGCGGGGTAACTATGGCTACACCTTC
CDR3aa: CASSSRRGNYGYTF

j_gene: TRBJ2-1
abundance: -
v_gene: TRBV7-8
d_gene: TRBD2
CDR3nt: TGTGCCAGCAGCCCGTACCGACTAGCGGGAGAGCAGTTCTTC
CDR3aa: CASSPYRLAGEQFF

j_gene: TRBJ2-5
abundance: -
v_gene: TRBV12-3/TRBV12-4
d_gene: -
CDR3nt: TGTGCCAGCAGTTTGGACGGGGTGGGGAGTGAGACCCAGTACTTC
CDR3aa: CASSLDGVGSETQYF

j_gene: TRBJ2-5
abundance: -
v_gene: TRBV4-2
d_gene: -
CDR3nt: TGTGCCAGCAGCCAAGATAGCGGCAGGGCCGTTCTTGGGGGGGAGACCCAGTACTTC
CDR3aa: CASSQDSGRAVLGGETQYF